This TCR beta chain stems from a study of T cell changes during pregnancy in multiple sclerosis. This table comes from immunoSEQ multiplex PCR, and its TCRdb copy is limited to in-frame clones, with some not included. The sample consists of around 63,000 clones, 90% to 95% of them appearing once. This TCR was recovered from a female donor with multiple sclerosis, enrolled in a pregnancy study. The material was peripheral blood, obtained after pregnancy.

The CDR3 protein is CASSFAERYGYTF. Written as DNA, the CDR3 is TGTGCCAGCAGCTTTGCCGAGCGGTATGGCTACACCTTC. The V and J genes are TRBV7-2 and TRBJ1-2; D is uncertain. Trimming pared 3 bases from V and 5 bases from J, leaving 10 bases between. The germline gives CDR1 SGHTA, CDR2 FQGNSA. The CDR3 has 13 amino acids.